This T cell receptor beta chain was found in a study of a mutant IDH1 vaccine in newly diagnosed glioma. About the research overall: The initiation of vaccination occurred 4-6 weeks after radiotherapy alone, or with temozolomide cycles. The treated population exhibited a male proportion of about 62%, a female proportion of 37.5%, and a mean age of about 40 years. Points from the study as a whole: Changes in the top peripheral T cell clonotypes seemingly had no bearing on pseudoprogression.

Turning to this clone: Its antigen is not identified.

The time point: week 35, safety follow-up. Vaccination used 300 ug of mutant IDH1 20-mer peptide per dose, with topical imiquimod. This table comes from immunoSEQ multiplex PCR, and its TCRdb copy is limited to in-frame clones, with some not included. Here the sample spans some 42,000 clones, 65% to 90% being singletons. Sequenced material: PBMCs, taken from a glioma patient whose treatment included an IDH1 peptide vaccine. This receptor was taken from a woman in her forties or fifties with glioma.

This CDR3 is CASSSTNLLTNGYTF. CDR3 bases: TGTGCCAGCAGTTCGACCAACTTACTGACGAATGGCTACACCTTC. The chain joins TRBV5-6 to TRBJ1-2, with D unresolved. The CDR3 consists of 15 residues. Germline V CDR1 and CDR2: SGHDT, YYEEEE. Trimming cost V 5 bases and J 6 bases, with 20 bases left between them.